This T cell receptor beta chain derives from a study of blood T cells in healthy people across ages. Study details: Using template switching, researchers captured about one barcoded beta molecule for each two T cells.

Germline CDR1 reads DFQATT; CDR2 reads SNEGSKA (reference sequence). This CDR3 has 13 amino acids. J gave up 7 bases and V 4 bases, and 7 bases lay outside the gene matches. It was with a sample-barcoded 5' primer and a J-beta primer mix that a second PCR of about 7 to 12 cycles was run. A single record per CDR3 protein comes from TCRdb applying MiXCR to the 5' RACE reads. The data show fewer than 800,000 distinct CDR3 sequences, about 32% seen once. The chain has TRBV20-1 and TRBJ2-1, with 7 bases that match TRBD2. The receptor comes from a woman aged 80 or older in good health. The sample was blood. CDR3 residues: CSATSGEPNEQFF. The CDR3 DNA sequence: TGCAGTGCTACCAGCGGGGAACCAAATGAGCAGTTCTTC.